The clone carrying this TCR beta chain has more than one count but fewer than ten. Its antigen is as yet unknown. The second PCR ran roughly 6 to 11 cycles with a sample-barcoded 5' primer and J-beta primers. TCRdb itself ran the 5' RACE reads through MiXCR, one entry per CDR3 protein. The data hold approximately 800,000 distinct CDR3 sequences, with 50% to 65% observed a single time. The sample belongs to a study of blood T cells in healthy people across ages. Study-wide results and limits: Reliance upon unsorted PBMCs precluded definitive naive versus antigen-experienced comparison.

V gave up 1 base and J gave up 4 bases, with 14 bases separating them. This CDR3 has 15 amino acids. Germline assignment: CDR1 SQVTM and CDR2 ANQGSEA. The TCR originated in an elderly man in good health. Sequencing input: blood. J is TRBJ2-1 and V is TRBV29-1; a possible D gene is TRBD2 (7 bases). This chain's CDR3 is CSVEGGASGYNEQFF. For the CDR3, the DNA is TGCAGCGTTGAAGGGGGGGCTAGCGGTTACAATGAGCAGTTCTTC.